The 30 T cell receptor beta chains below were found in one sample sequenced in a study of control samples from healthy donors and cancer patients (dated by TCRdb to about 2020). The receptor library was made with the immunoSEQ multiplex PCR assay. TCRdb obtained this table from immuneACCESS and retained in-frame rearrangements with V and J assigned. These tables miss some clones; where compared with another copy, unresolved V genes account for less than half of the shortfall, and the remainder is unexplained. For this sample there are roughly 100,000 clones; 83% appear just once. In total, the top ten clones hold about 12% of the sample. Material for sequencing was blood. These receptors were taken from a woman aged 45-65 years in good health.

The gene calls are TRBV18 and TRBJ1-2; 12 bases fit TRBD1. V shed 5 bases, J shed 3 bases, and the junction held 7 bases outside the gene matches. Germline lookup yields CDR1 KGHSH and CDR2 LQKENI. The CDR3 spans 16 residues. The CDR3 region is CASSRDRGPEDYGYTF. CDR3 in DNA: TGTGCCAGCTCAAGGGACAGGGGGCCTGAGGACTATGGCTACACCTTC.

The chain is built from TRBV4-1 and TRBJ1-3, with D possibly TRBD1 on 5 matching bases. Germline values: CDR1 MGHRA, CDR2 YSYEKL. The CDR3 contains 15 residues. V lost 1 base and J 4 bases, leaving 11 bases between the germline ends. The chain's CDR3 is CASSQARASGNTIYF. Here the CDR3 DNA reads TGCGCCAGCAGCCAAGCCAGGGCGTCCGGAAACACCATATATTTT.

In the case of this clone: The junction departs from germline at one end; a sequencing error may be responsible. The chain is built from TRBV7-7 and TRBJ2-7; TRBD1 matches at 7 bases. Per the germline V gene, CDR1 is SSHAT and CDR2 is FNYEAQ (reference sequence). The CDR3 extends over 15 amino acids. The CDR3 DNA sequence: TGTGCTAGCAGCCCATTAACCGGGACAGACTACGAGCAGTACTTC. Translation gives CASSPLTGTDYEQYF.

The chain joins TRBV24-1 to TRBJ2-2, with 8 bases matching TRBD1. This CDR3 spans 16 amino acids. The germline CDR1 and CDR2 sequences are KGHDR and SFDVKD. Trimming took 5 bases from V and 1 from J; bases not matched to a gene: 5. This CDR3 reads CATSADRGVNTGELFF. CDR3 nucleotide sequence: TGTGCCACCAGTGCCGACAGGGGCGTGAACACCGGGGAGCTGTTTTTT.

The chain links TRBV5-4 to TRBJ2-3; TRBD2 agrees at 7 bases. V trimming: 4 bases; J trimming: 2 bases; junction bases outside the gene matches: 7. The CDR3 consists of 15 residues. The germline V gene has CDR1 SGHNT and CDR2 YYREEE (reference sequence). The CDR3 coding sequence is TGTGCCAGCAGCGCGAGACTAGCCGACACAGATACGCAGTATTTT. This sequence encodes CASSARLADTDTQYF.

The chain combines TRBV5-4 with TRBJ2-2; TRBD1 matches at 8 bases. Germline V gene data show CDR1 as SGHNT and CDR2 as YYREEE (reference sequence). The CDR3 consists of 16 residues. The trim removed 5 bases at V and 1 base at J, leaving 7 bases unmatched. CDR3 sequence reads: CASSTLGTGNTGELFF. In DNA form, the CDR3 reads TGTGCCAGCAGTACACTGGGGACAGGGAACACCGGGGAGCTGTTTTTT.

Notes on this clone: The likely explanation is a read error, given a far larger clone one base away. The sample has other DNA sequences that encode this CDR3 too. V and J are TRBV7-2 and TRBJ2-1, with 9 bases lining up with TRBD2. The ends lost 4 bases at V and 6 bases at J; junction bases unmatched: 10. This CDR3 contains 16 residues. Germline V lookup: CDR1 SGHTA, CDR2 FQGNSA. CDR3 in amino acids: CASSSRRGGAGNEQFF. The CDR3 nucleotides read TGTGCCAGCAGCTCAAGGCGCGGGGGGGCGGGCAATGAGCAGTTCTTC.

V is TRBV27 and J is TRBJ2-5; D tentatively reads TRBD1 or TRBD2 (6 bases each). This CDR3 region has 17 residues. V lost 6 bases to trimming and J lost 1 base, with 21 bases between them. Germline V lookup: CDR1 MNHEY, CDR2 SMNVEV (reference sequence). This CDR3 is CASSPPGGGLSQETQYF. In DNA, the CDR3 is TGTGCCAGCAGCCCCCCCGGGGGCGGTTTATCCCAAGAGACCCAGTACTTC.

The chain couples TRBV18 to TRBJ1-3; the D is unclear. This CDR3 is 11 amino acids long. V lost 3 bases, J lost 11 bases, and 8 bases lay in between. Germline V gene lookup returns CDR1 KGHSH and CDR2 LQKENI. The CDR3 region is CASSPSEAIYF. CDR3 sequence (DNA): TGTGCCAGCTCACCTTCTGAGGCCATATATTTT.

The chain joins TRBV24-1 to TRBJ2-2; D unclear. This CDR3 region has 15 residues. V was shortened by 4 bases and J by 4 bases, with 12 bases between the two germline ends. CDR1 and CDR2 (germline): KGHDR, SFDVKD. The CDR3 protein is CATSDVQGSTGELFF. CDR3 DNA sequence: TGTGCCACCAGTGACGTTCAAGGGTCCACCGGGGAGCTGTTTTTT.

J is TRBJ1-6 and V is TRBV18, with a weak D call TRBD1 (6 bases). Germline assignment: CDR1 KGHSH and CDR2 LQKENI. The CDR3 extends over 14 amino acids. Deletions cut 0 bases from V and 6 bases from J, with 6 bases between. In DNA, the CDR3 is TGTGCCAGCTCACCACCAGGGGGTAATTCACCCCTCCACTTT. It is translated as CASSPPGGNSPLHF. The whole variable domain, filled in from reference TRBV18 and TRBJ1-6, reads NAGVMQNPRHLVRRRGQEARLRCSPMKGHSHVYWYRQLPEEGLKFMVYLQKENIIDESGMPKERFSAEFPKEGPSILRIQQVVRGDSAAYFCASSPPGGNSPLHFGNGTRLTVT.

The CDR3 region is CASSLGLMGYYGYTF. CDR3 sequence (DNA): TGTGCCAGCAGCTTAGGCTTAATGGGCTACTATGGCTACACCTTC. The gene calls are TRBV13 and TRBJ1-2; D uncertain. The CDR3 spans 15 residues. Germline CDR1 and CDR2: PRHDT and FYEKMQ (reference sequence). V shed 0 bases and J shed 3 bases, with 11 bases lying between them.

This clone was picked up one time. Within the sample, other DNA sequences also encode this same CDR3. The chain's CDR3 is CASSLEAGRSTEAFF. The CDR3 DNA follows: TGCGCCAGCAGCTTGGAAGCAGGGAGGAGCACTGAAGCTTTCTTT. The chain employs TRBV5-1 and TRBJ1-1; possibly TRBD1 for D (5 bases). Germline V gene lookup returns CDR1 SGHRS and CDR2 YFSETQ. The CDR3 covers 15 residues. Trimming left V 0 bases short and J 4 bases short, with 13 bases between. The whole variable domain, filled in from reference TRBV5-1 and TRBJ1-1, reads KAGVTQTPRYLIKTRGQQVTLSCSPISGHRSVSWYQQTPGQGLQFLFEYFSETQRNKGNFPGRFSGRQFSNSRSEMNVSTLELGDSALYLCASSLEAGRSTEAFFGQGTRLTVV.

Here the CDR3 reads CATSDPRGQVYGYTF. The CDR3, as DNA: TGTGCCACCAGTGACCCCAGGGGGCAGGTCTATGGCTACACCTTC. V is TRBV24-1 and J is TRBJ1-2; 8 nucleotides agree with TRBD1. After removal of 4 bases from V and 4 bases from J, the junction contained 7 bases not matched to a gene. The CDR3 length is 15 residues. Germline V gives CDR1 KGHDR, CDR2 SFDVKD.

This clone was seen only a few times. The genes are TRBV11-2 and TRBJ1-6; D may be TRBD1 (5 bases). Germline CDR1 reads SGHAT; CDR2 reads FQNNGV. This CDR3 comprises 17 residues. The V gene lost 5 bases and the J gene lost 0 bases, with 14 bases spanning the gap. In nucleotides, the CDR3 is TGTGCCAGCAGCCCAAGACAGCGAAGCTCCTATAATTCACCCCTCCACTTT. It translates to CASSPRQRSSYNSPLHF.

This chain uses TRBV6-6 with TRBJ1-5; 7 bases map to TRBD1. The CDR3 loop spans 13 amino acids. In germline, CDR1 is MNHNY, CDR2 SVGAGI (reference sequence). J gave up 7 bases and V 5 bases, and 5 bases lay outside the gene matches. CDR3 sequence: CASSRDRDQPQHF. DNA for the CDR3: TGTGCCAGCAGTCGCGACAGGGACCAGCCCCAGCATTTT.

The chain recombines TRBV5-1 with TRBJ1-1; D gene ambiguous. Germline lookup yields CDR1 SGHRS and CDR2 YFSETQ. The V end lost 0 bases, the J end lost 10 bases, and 16 bases lay between the germline ends. This CDR3 has 14 residues. The CDR3 region has the DNA TGCGCCAGCAGCTTGGAGGCGGGCGGTGGAACAGCTTTCTTT. As protein: CASSLEAGGGTAFF.

The V call is TRBV5-5, the J call TRBJ1-3; no definite D call. V was shortened by 0 bases and J by 0 bases, with 4 bases between the two germline ends. CDR1 is SGHKS and CDR2 is YYEKEE in the germline V gene (reference sequence). This CDR3 spans 14 amino acids. The CDR3 region has the DNA TGTGCCAGCAGCTTGGCGAGCTCTGGAAACACCATATATTTT. As protein: CASSLASSGNTIYF.

The V gene is TRBV3-1 (or the pseudogene TRBV3-2), the J gene TRBJ1-1; D unresolved. From germline, CDR1 is LGHDT and CDR2 YNNKEL (reference sequence). CDR3 length: 14 amino acids. V gave up 1 base and J gave up 10 bases, with 16 bases separating them. The CDR3 protein is CASSQGVRGGGAFF. In nucleotides, the CDR3 is TGTGCCAGCAGCCAAGGGGTTCGGGGAGGCGGAGCTTTCTTT.

The V call is TRBV10-3, the J call TRBJ1-2; tentative D call: TRBD1 (6 bases). CDR3 length: 14 residues. The V and J ends lost 5 bases and 2 bases respectively, with 12 bases between them. Per the germline V gene, CDR1 is ENHRY and CDR2 is SYGVKD. CDR3 coding DNA: TGTGCCATCAGTACTTGGACAGCAAACTATGGCTACACCTTC. It encodes CAISTWTANYGYTF.

The V and J genes are TRBV29-1 and TRBJ2-7; 8 bases align to TRBD1. CDR1 and CDR2 from the germline V gene are SQVTM and ANQGSEA. The CDR3 runs to 11 residues. V gave up 7 bases and J gave up 5 bases; unmatched junction bases: 4. CDR3 protein: CSGRQGNEQYF. The CDR3 DNA reads TGCAGCGGAAGACAGGGGAACGAGCAGTACTTC.

The chain couples TRBV5-5 to TRBJ1-4, with 9 bases that match TRBD1. In germline, CDR1 is SGHKS, CDR2 YYEKEE (reference sequence). This CDR3 has 18 amino acids. With 4 bases clipped from V and 4 bases from J, the junction kept 14 bases outside the gene matches. CDR3 amino acids: CASSPILRDRVINEKLFF. In DNA form, the CDR3 reads TGTGCCAGCAGCCCAATATTAAGGGACAGGGTTATTAATGAAAAACTGTTTTTT.

V usage is TRBV27 and J usage is TRBJ2-4; D perhaps matches TRBD2 (6 bases). The germline gives CDR1 MNHEY, CDR2 SMNVEV (reference sequence). The CDR3 has 15 residues. The V end lost 2 bases, the J end lost 2 bases, and 10 bases lay between the germline ends. DNA of the CDR3: TGTGCCAGCAGTTTACTCGGGACTTCCAAAAACATTCAGTACTTC. It yields the protein CASSLLGTSKNIQYF.

The chain combines TRBV7-2 with TRBJ2-2; 7 nucleotides agree with TRBD1. The CDR3 has 15 residues. The germline V gene encodes CDR1 SGHTA and CDR2 FQGNSA. V dropped 5 bases and J dropped 7; count of bases not matched to a gene: 10. DNA for the CDR3: TGTGCCAGCAGCCGCTGGGACAGAGGGAGCGGGGAGCTGTTTTTT. The encoded protein is CASSRWDRGSGELFF.

The chain recombines TRBV11-2 with TRBJ1-1, with a possible D match to TRBD1 (5 bases). V was cut by 1 base and J by 7 bases, with 13 bases left in between. The CDR3 length is 14 residues. Germline V CDR1 and CDR2: SGHAT, FQNNGV. The CDR3 protein is CASSLGRVRSEAFF. The CDR3 nucleotides are TGTGCCAGCAGCTTAGGCAGGGTAAGAAGTGAAGCTTTCTTT.

This chain links TRBV28 with TRBJ1-6, with no clear D. The CDR3 covers 16 residues. The V and J ends lost 1 base and 0 bases respectively, with 7 bases between them. Germline V gene sequence: CDR1 MDHEN, CDR2 SYDVKM. CDR3 amino acids: CASSLSESSYNSPLHF. The CDR3 bases are TGTGCCAGCAGTTTATCGGAGAGCTCCTATAATTCACCCCTCCACTTT.

Points on this clone: The same CDR3 also results from other DNA sequences found in this sample. The rearrangement joins TRBV5-1 to TRBJ1-5; the D is unclear. V dropped 4 bases and J dropped 0 bases, with 5 bases sitting between them. The germline gives CDR1 SGHRS, CDR2 YFSETQ. The CDR3 loop spans 13 amino acids. The CDR3 sequence: CASSPDSNQPQHF. In DNA, the CDR3 is TGCGCCAGCAGCCCGGATAGCAATCAGCCCCAGCATTTT.

This clone has just one count. The rearrangement links TRBV5-1 to TRBJ2-2; 7 nucleotides agree with TRBD2. The CDR3 extends over 18 amino acids. Germline loops: CDR1 SGHRS, CDR2 YFSETQ. The V and J ends lost 0 bases and 0 bases, in that order; junction bases with no gene match: 8. This CDR3 reads CASSLAGPGGANTGELFF. The DNA for the CDR3 is TGCGCCAGCAGCTTGGCCGGTCCGGGGGGAGCGAACACCGGGGAGCTGTTTTTT.

V is TRBV28 and J is TRBJ1-6; D remains ambiguous. V dropped 6 bases and J dropped 0 bases, with 15 bases sitting between them. The germline V gene has CDR1 MDHEN and CDR2 SYDVKM. The length of the CDR3 is 17 residues. CDR3 nucleotides: TGTGCCAGCAGCCCTCCCGACGGTAGCTCCTATAATTCACCCCTCCACTTT. Translation: CASSPPDGSSYNSPLHF.

The chain has TRBV12-3 or TRBV12-4 and TRBJ1-1, with a tentative D call TRBD1 (5 bases). Trimming took off 2 bases at V and 11 bases at J, with 15 bases between the two ends. This CDR3 contains 13 residues. The CDR3 nucleotides are TGTGCCAGCAGTTTATTCGCAGGGAGTTCTGCTTTCTTT. It translates to CASSLFAGSSAFF.